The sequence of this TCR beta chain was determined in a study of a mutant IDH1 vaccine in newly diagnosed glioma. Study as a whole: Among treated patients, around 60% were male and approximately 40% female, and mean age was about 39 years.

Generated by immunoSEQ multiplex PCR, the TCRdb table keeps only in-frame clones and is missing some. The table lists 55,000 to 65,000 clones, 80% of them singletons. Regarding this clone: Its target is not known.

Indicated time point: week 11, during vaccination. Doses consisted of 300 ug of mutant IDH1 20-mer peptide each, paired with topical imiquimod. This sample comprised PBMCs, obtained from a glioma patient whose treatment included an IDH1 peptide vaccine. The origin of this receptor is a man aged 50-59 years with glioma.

CDR3 sequence reads: CASSPLQGADEQYF. The CDR3 DNA reads TGTGCCAGCAGCCCACTACAGGGGGCGGACGAGCAGTACTTC. The chain employs TRBV14 and TRBJ2-7, with 9 bases fitting TRBD1. The CDR3 runs 14 residues. J lost 5 bases, V lost 4 bases, and 6 bases had no gene match. Germline V gene lookup returns CDR1 SGHDN and CDR2 FVKESK.